A single sample gave rise to the 20 T cell receptor beta chains below, sequenced in a study of patients and donors after allogeneic stem cell transplantation. MiXCR, run by TCRdb on the RT-PCR reads, gives a single entry per CDR3 protein. There are more than 850,000 distinct CDR3 sequences in the sample; under 20% occur only once, and 5.5% to 6.5% lies in the top ten. Sequencing input: blood, either unsorted or a sorted T cell fraction (not recorded which). The receptors shown here come from a human donor who was either an allogeneic HSCT recipient or a stem cell or donor lymphocyte infusion donor (not recorded which). It is not recorded whose cells these are; they may come from a transplant donor.

The rearrangement links TRBV5-1 to TRBJ2-5, with 8 bases that match TRBD2. Germline trimming cut 3 bases from V and 5 bases from J; bases unmatched to any gene: 9. Germline V gene sequence: CDR1 SGHRS, CDR2 YFSETQ. The CDR3 is made up of 15 amino acids. The DNA for the CDR3 is TGCGCCAGCAGCTCGCCGGGACTAGGGGAGGAGACCCAGTACTTC. It is translated as CASSSPGLGEETQYF.

This rearrangement joins TRBV7-9 to TRBJ2-1, with 11 positions matching TRBD1. The CDR3 sequence is 16 residues long. V lost 5 bases, J lost 4 bases, and 7 bases stayed unmatched. Looked up from germline, CDR1 is SEHNR and CDR2 is FQNEAQ (reference sequence). The DNA of the CDR3 is TGTGCCAGCAGCCCGACCGGGACAGGGGGGTACAATGAGCAGTTCTTC. Protein product: CASSPTGTGGYNEQFF.

This clonotype was seen more than once but under ten times. The chain links TRBV6-1 to TRBJ2-7; D is possibly TRBD1 (5 bases). V lost 0 bases and J lost 5, with 20 bases in between. This CDR3 comprises 17 residues. Germline CDR1 is MNHNS and CDR2 is SASEGT. The CDR3 bases are TGTGCCAGCAGTGAAGCTTTCCGCAGGGTCGTGGGCGACGAGCAGTACTTC. Amino acid sequence: CASSEAFRRVVGDEQYF.

This chain uses TRBV5-1 with TRBJ2-7, with 14 bases lining up with TRBD2. This CDR3 is 17 amino acids long. In germline, CDR1 is SGHRS, CDR2 YFSETQ. V was clipped by 6 bases and J by 2 bases; unmatched bases: 10. The CDR3 here is CASNSGTSGRAAYEQYF. The CDR3 DNA follows: TGCGCCAGCAACTCCGGGACTAGCGGGAGAGCGGCCTACGAGCAGTACTTC.

The V gene is TRBV6-2 or TRBV6-3, the J gene TRBJ2-5, with TRBD2 matching over 9 bases. V trimming: 5 bases; J trimming: 4 bases; junction bases outside the gene matches: 5. Germline V gene lookup returns CDR1 MNHEY and CDR2 SVGEGT. The CDR3 runs 14 residues. CDR3 nucleotides: TGTGCCAGCAGTAAGGCGGGGGGGAGAGAGACCCAGTACTTC. This encodes CASSKAGGRETQYF.

This chain uses TRBV4-2 with TRBJ2-1, with a possible D match to TRBD1 (5 bases). Trimming removed 0 bases at V and 9 bases at J, with 12 bases between. Germline CDR1 is LGHNA and CDR2 is YNFKEQ. The CDR3 extends over 14 amino acids. CDR3 DNA sequence: TGTGCCAGCAGCCAAGATGGGGCCCCCCTTGAGCAGTTCTTC. This codes for CASSQDGAPLEQFF.

The chain couples TRBV5-1 to TRBJ2-2, with TRBD2 matching 9 bases. The ends lost 6 bases at V and 5 bases at J; junction bases unmatched: 11. This CDR3 spans 16 amino acids. Germline V gives CDR1 SGHRS, CDR2 YFSETQ. In nucleotides, the CDR3 is TGCGCCAGCAAACAGGCGGGAGGGCCTGGAACCGGGGAGCTGTTTTTT. As protein: CASKQAGGPGTGELFF. Using reference TRBV5-1 and TRBJ2-2 for the parts outside the CDR3, the full variable domain is KAGVTQTPRYLIKTRGQQVTLSCSPISGHRSVSWYQQTPGQGLQFLFEYFSETQRNKGNFPGRFSGRQFSNSRSEMNVSTLELGDSALYLCASKQAGGPGTGELFFGEGSRLTVL.

Ten or more counts support this clonotype. The chain recombines TRBV30 with TRBJ1-1; D may be TRBD1 (5 bases). The V end was cut by 2 bases, the J end by 8 bases, with 12 bases between. This CDR3 contains 12 residues. Germline loops: CDR1 GTSNPN, CDR2 SVGIG (reference sequence). CDR3 loop: CAWSPGGGEAFF. DNA for the CDR3: TGTGCCTGGAGTCCCGGCGGGGGAGAAGCTTTCTTT.

This clonotype was counted only a few times. The chain links TRBV4-3 to TRBJ1-2, with D possibly TRBD1 on 5 matching bases. Germline V gene lookup returns CDR1 LGHNA and CDR2 YSLEER. Trimming removed 0 bases at V and 4 bases at J, with 15 bases between. The CDR3 sequence is 16 residues long. The CDR3 sequence: CASSQDVTGGSYGYTF. The CDR3 nucleotides are TGCGCCAGCAGCCAAGATGTAACAGGCGGAAGCTATGGCTACACCTTC.

The genes are TRBV7-7 and TRBJ2-1, with a possible D match to TRBD2 (5 bases). The CDR3 is 13 residues long. V was cut by 4 bases and J by 8 bases, with 12 bases left in between. The germline CDR1 and CDR2 sequences are SSHAT and FNYEAQ (reference sequence). The chain's CDR3 is CASSSTARDEQFF. CDR3 DNA: TGTGCCAGCAGCTCAACCGCGCGGGATGAGCAGTTCTTC.

The J gene is TRBJ1-2, the V gene TRBV18; D is possibly TRBD1 (5 bases). The CDR3 runs to 15 residues. Deletions cut 0 bases from V and 1 base from J, with 9 bases between. Germline loops: CDR1 KGHSH, CDR2 LQKENI. CDR3: CASSPPGTVNYGYTF. The CDR3, as DNA: TGTGCCAGCTCACCACCCGGGACCGTTAACTATGGCTACACCTTC.

This chain uses TRBV20-1 with TRBJ2-5; TRBD2 agrees at 9 bases. V trimming: 8 bases; J trimming: 4 bases; junction bases outside the gene matches: 11. Germline V gene data show CDR1 as DFQATT and CDR2 as SNEGSKA (reference sequence). The CDR3 has 14 amino acids. CDR3 region: CSTPKRGAGETQYF. The CDR3 nucleotides read TGCAGTACACCGAAGCGGGGGGCAGGAGAGACCCAGTACTTC.

This chain connects TRBV30 to TRBJ1-1; no reliable D call. V lost 4 bases and J 0 bases, leaving 6 bases between the germline ends. This CDR3 spans 12 amino acids. Germline V CDR1 and CDR2: GTSNPN, SVGIG (reference sequence). As DNA, the CDR3 is TGTGCCTGGACCACTATGAACACTGAAGCTTTCTTT. Protein: CAWTTMNTEAFF.

This chain uses TRBV3-1 with TRBJ2-1; weak D call: TRBD2 (5 bases). V lost 4 bases and J 9 bases, leaving 16 bases between the germline ends. The CDR3 consists of 14 residues. The germline CDR1 and CDR2 sequences are LGHDT and YNNKEL (reference sequence). The CDR3 DNA follows: TGTGCCAGCAGCCTTGGAAGCGGCGTCGCTGAGCAGTTCTTC. It translates to CASSLGSGVAEQFF.

This clonotype showed up just a few times. This chain joins TRBV5-1 and TRBJ1-1; a possible D gene is TRBD1 (5 bases). The V end lost 5 bases, the J end lost 3 bases, and 14 bases lay between the germline ends. The CDR3 has 14 amino acids. CDR1 and CDR2 from the germline V gene are SGHRS and YFSETQ. The CDR3 loop reads CASRSGGGYTEAFF. The CDR3 nucleotides read TGCGCCAGCAGATCCGGCGGGGGGTACACTGAAGCTTTCTTT.

The chain joins TRBV15 to TRBJ2-1; 10 nucleotides match TRBD2. The CDR3 extends over 17 amino acids. Trimming cost V 3 bases and J 4 bases; bases outside gene matches: 9. Germline V gene data show CDR1 as LNHNV and CDR2 as YYDKDF (reference sequence). The CDR3 DNA reads TGTGCCACCAGCAGGCCTAGCGGGAGTAAGGCGTACAATGAGCAGTTCTTC. Protein: CATSRPSGSKAYNEQFF.

The chain is built from TRBV7-2 and TRBJ2-4; maybe TRBD2 (5 bases). Trimming stripped 2 bases from V and 1 base from J, with 12 bases between. The length of the CDR3 is 16 residues. Germline V gene sequence: CDR1 SGHTA, CDR2 FQGNSA. The CDR3 protein is CASSLLTTGAKNIQYF. CDR3 DNA sequence: TGTGCCAGCAGCTTACTGACGACGGGGGCCAAAAACATTCAGTACTTC.

The table lists this clonotype with a few counts. V gene TRBV15 combines with J gene TRBJ2-3; TRBD1 or TRBD2 may be the D gene (5 bases each). CDR3 length: 17 residues. The V gene lost 0 bases and the J gene lost 4 bases, with 17 bases spanning the gap. Germline assignment: CDR1 LNHNV and CDR2 YYDKDF (reference sequence). The CDR3 is CATSRDYPGSGPDTQYF. The CDR3 DNA reads TGTGCCACCAGCAGAGATTATCCAGGGAGTGGTCCAGATACGCAGTATTTT.

The chain joins TRBV20-1 to TRBJ2-1, with 9 bases aligning to TRBD2. This CDR3 region has 19 residues. The trim removed 0 bases at V and 9 bases at J, leaving 21 bases unmatched. Germline V gene data show CDR1 as DFQATT and CDR2 as SNEGSKA (reference sequence). Here the CDR3 reads CSARDPLRMAGGFLGEQFF. DNA for the CDR3: TGCAGTGCTAGAGATCCCCTCCGGATGGCGGGAGGGTTCTTAGGTGAGCAGTTCTTC.

The sample holds a few counts of this clonotype. The J gene is TRBJ1-1, the V gene TRBV4-1, with a tentative D call TRBD1 (6 bases). Germline values: CDR1 MGHRA, CDR2 YSYEKL. The CDR3 has 16 residues. The germline V and J ends were trimmed by 3 bases and 5 bases, with 19 bases remaining between them. CDR3 protein: CASSQLFIQGRTEAFF. The CDR3 nucleotides are TGCGCCAGCAGCCAGCTTTTCATACAGGGAAGGACTGAAGCTTTCTTT.